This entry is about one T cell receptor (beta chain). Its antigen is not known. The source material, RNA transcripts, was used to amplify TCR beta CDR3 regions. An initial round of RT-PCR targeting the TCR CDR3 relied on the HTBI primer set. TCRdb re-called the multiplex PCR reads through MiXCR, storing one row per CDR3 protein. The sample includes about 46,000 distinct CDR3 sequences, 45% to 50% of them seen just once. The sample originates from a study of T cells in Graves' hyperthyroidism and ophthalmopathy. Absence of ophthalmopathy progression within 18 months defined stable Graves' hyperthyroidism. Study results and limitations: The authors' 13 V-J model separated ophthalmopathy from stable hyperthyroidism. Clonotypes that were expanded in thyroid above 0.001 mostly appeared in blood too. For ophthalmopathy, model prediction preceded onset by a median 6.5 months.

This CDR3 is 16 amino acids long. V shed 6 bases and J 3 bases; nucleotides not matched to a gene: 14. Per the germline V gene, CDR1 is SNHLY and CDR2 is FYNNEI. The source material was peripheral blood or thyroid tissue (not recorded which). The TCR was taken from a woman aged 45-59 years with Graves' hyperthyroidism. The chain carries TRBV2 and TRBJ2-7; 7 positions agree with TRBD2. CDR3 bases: TGTGCCAGCAGCGGAGTAGCGGGCTTTATAATCTACGAGCAGTACTTC. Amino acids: CASSGVAGFIIYEQYF.